The T cell receptor (beta chain) under discussion was sequenced for a study of blood T cells in healthy people across ages (dated by TCRdb to between 2015 and 2017). Study-level background: In model experiments, template switching captured roughly one uniquely barcoded TCR beta cDNA molecule for every two T cells. To track age-related changes in TCR beta repertoire diversity, the study relied on deep sequencing normalized with unique cDNA molecular identifiers. Donors were grouped into four age groups: young (average roughly 15 years), middle-aged (39), aged (around 66) and long-lived (roughly 80). To avoid experimental bias, donors of different ages were distributed randomly across sequencing lanes. For two donors (one aged 18 to 30 and one aged 80 or older), the study analyzed two additional independent replicas of 1 million unique cDNA reads from the same blood draw.

Study-wide findings and limitations: Conclusive comparison of naive and antigen-experienced compartments was prevented by the profiling of bulk unsorted PBMCs. As age increased, observed TCR beta diversity per million T cells dropped in a roughly linear way, and a significant reduction was already evident by age about 40. The long-lived group showed more naive CD4+ T cells, fewer expanded clones and increased TCR diversity than the aged group, suggesting age selection. Estimates of total diversity based on one million sequenced T cells were regarded as lower bounds and as underestimates. Donor CMV infection status was unknown, potentially confounding age-related changes in expanded clonotypes. There was a strong correlation between observed TCR beta diversity and the percentage of naive T cells measured by flow cytometry.

The V end gives up 1 base and the J end 5 bases, leaving 4 bases in the junction not matched to a gene. The CDR3 covers 15 residues, taking in both the cysteine and the phenylalanine. Only the CDR3 DNA stays, 45 bases, in frame from base 1. For CDR1 and CDR2, the germline V gene lists MGHRA and YSYEKL. Systemically healthy Caucasian individuals from Russia, approximately 39 in total and aged about 6 to 100 years, were included as donors. Around 10 milliliters of peripheral blood were collected from each donor into EDTA-treated Vacutainer tubes. Ficoll-Paque density-gradient centrifugation was used to isolate PBMCs, with at least 7 million per sample. Trizol reagent was used to extract total RNA from PBMCs, with at least 6 micrograms per sample. The percentages of naive CD45RAhigh/CD27high T cells were determined by flow cytometry on a PBMC aliquot from every donor. Worth noting for this clonotype: The antigen it binds to is not known. Per-nucleotide qualities are absent, and no much larger clonotype sits a single base away.

Library generation was performed with 5' RACE. Sequencing instrument: Illumina HiSeq 2500. The second PCR ran for about 6 to 12 cycles and used a J-beta primer mix along with a sample-barcoded 5' primer. Each TCR beta cDNA molecule received a unique molecular identifier from a template-switch 5' adaptor carrying 12 random nucleotides. At least 2.5 million CDR3-containing paired-end reads were obtained from each sample. First-strand cDNA synthesis was performed from all RNA using the Mint cDNA synthesis kit, with priming by a TRBC-specific oligonucleotide. Following uracil-DNA glycosylase treatment, a first 18-cycle PCR with universal primers M1SS and BC2_uni_R was performed on all cDNA. Processing in the source paper ran as follows. Normalization of each sample was performed by random selection of 1 million high-quality reads, each carrying a distinct molecular identifier. Instead of being binned into consensus sequences, reads that shared molecular identifiers were thrown out. CDR3 identification, clonotype clustering and error correction used MiTCR with a Q25 quality threshold and the strictest error-elimination algorithm. A nonparametric unseen species model with Euler transformation was used to estimate a lower bound on total TCR beta diversity. TCRdb ran its own pipeline on the public reads, namely fastp trimming at Q25 and MiXCR clone calling, and kept in-frame beta chains. Identical CDR3 proteins give one entry, which carries the most common genes and DNA. The V and J calls here are based on TCRdb, not the publication. Counted in this sample were about 650,000 distinct CDR3 sequences; about 50% of them appeared once. 13% of the sample rests with the top ten.

The sample consisted of blood. This TCR was sampled from an elderly woman in good health. The chain is made from TRBV4-1 and TRBJ2-5; TRBD2 lines up with 10 middle nucleotides. The DNA is as follows: TGCGCCAGCAGCCAAGTCAGGGGACTAGCGGAGACCCAGTACTTC. Translated, this gives CASSQVRGLAETQYF.